The 8 T cell receptor beta chains below come from one sample, sequenced in a study of blood T cell repertoires in COVID-19 (dated by TCRdb to between 2020 and 2021). The library was generated by the immunoSEQ multiplex PCR assay. TCRdb's version of the immuneACCESS table is confined to in-frame rearrangements and falls short of the full clone set. An unresolved V gene accounts for under half of the shortfall where checked; the remainder is of unknown origin. This sample comprises roughly 190,000 clones, about 80% of them detected only once. The biggest ten clones account for roughly 5% of the sample. The sequenced material came from PBMCs or T cells enriched from blood (not recorded which). These receptors were collected from a woman in her sixties with acute COVID-19.

The rearrangement joins TRBV12-3 or TRBV12-4 to TRBJ2-7, with TRBD2 matching 7 bases. The CDR3 is 12 residues long. Germline trimming cut 3 bases from V and 6 bases from J; bases unmatched to any gene: 2. The CDR3 DNA follows: TGTGCCAGCAGTTTGGGGAGGGGCGAGCAGTACGTC. This codes for CASSLGRGEQYV.

Of note for this clone: At the DNA level, this CDR3 is encoded by other sequences in the same sample as well. The chain combines TRBV7-9 with TRBJ1-4; 8 bases match TRBD1. Germline CDR1 and CDR2: SEHNR and FQNEAQ (reference sequence). The V and J ends lost 8 bases and 8 bases, in that order; junction bases with no gene match: 10. The CDR3 loop spans 14 amino acids. The DNA of the CDR3 is TGTGCCAGCTCCCCCGGACAGGGAGGCGAAAAACTGTTTTTT. Amino acids: CASSPGQGGEKLFF.

The CDR3, as DNA: TGTGCCTGGAGTGTATGGGGAGTTGGTAGCGGGAGAAATATTGATGAGCAGTTCTTC. Amino acid sequence: CAWSVWGVGSGRNIDEQFF. The chain joins TRBV30 to TRBJ2-1; 9 bases align to TRBD2. The germline CDR1 and CDR2 sequences are GTSNPN and SVGIG (reference sequence). The CDR3 length is 19 residues. The trim removed 0 bases at V and 8 bases at J, leaving 20 bases unmatched.

The chain recombines TRBV7-8 with TRBJ2-5; 7 nucleotides agree with TRBD1. CDR3 length equals 14 residues. Unmatched junction bases numbered 2, after V lost 0 bases and J lost 4 bases. Germline CDR1 and CDR2: SGHVS and FQNEAQ. The CDR3 coding sequence is TGTGCCAGCAGCTTAGCACAGGGGAGAGAGACCCAGTACTTC. Translated, it gives CASSLAQGRETQYF.

The V call is TRBV7-2, the J call TRBJ1-3; no definite D call. V lost 5 bases, J lost 0 bases, and 11 bases lay in between. Germline-derived CDR1 and CDR2 are SGHTA and FQGNSA. The CDR3 is made up of 15 amino acids. CDR3 loop: CASSRDSSSGNTIYF. As DNA, the CDR3 is TGTGCCAGCAGCAGAGACTCTTCCTCTGGAAACACCATATATTTT.

The rearrangement uses TRBV2 and TRBJ2-5; tentatively, D is TRBD2 (6 bases). The ends were cut back, 1 base at V and 5 bases at J, with 14 bases in the middle. Germline V CDR1 and CDR2: SNHLY, FYNNEI. CDR3 size: 15 residues. Here the CDR3 reads CASSEEGLGGETQYF. The CDR3 coding sequence is TGTGCCAGCAGTGAAGAAGGGCTAGGAGGGGAGACCCAGTACTTC.

The genes are TRBV28 and TRBJ1-1, with 10 bases identical to TRBD1. The V gene's germline CDR1 is MDHEN and CDR2 SYDVKM. The V and J ends lost 6 bases and 4 bases, in that order; junction bases with no gene match: 11. This CDR3 spans 16 amino acids. CDR3 region: CASSRPFRQGATEAFF. The CDR3 DNA sequence: TGTGCCAGCAGCCGACCCTTCCGACAGGGGGCCACTGAAGCTTTCTTT.

The chain joins TRBV10-3 to TRBJ1-2, with D possibly TRBD1 on 5 matching bases. Germline V gene lookup returns CDR1 ENHRY and CDR2 SYGVKD. The germline V and J ends were trimmed by 0 bases and 6 bases, with 14 bases remaining between them. The CDR3 covers 15 residues. CDR3 amino acids: CAISESGGRMNGYTF. The CDR3 DNA is TGTGCCATCAGTGAGTCGGGGGGACGCATGAATGGCTACACCTTC.